This T cell receptor (beta chain) was recorded in a study of OX40 agonist ivuxolimab in advanced cancers. About the investigation overall: Ivuxolimab was a fully human IgG2 agonistic monoclonal antibody targeting the costimulatory receptor OX40 (CD134). In the dose-escalation cohort, 75% to 90% of patients were male, and the mean age was roughly 56 years with a range of 23 to 79. Patients were allowed to have had prior anti-PD-1, anti-PD-L1 or anti-CTLA-4 therapy, and approximately 43% of the dose-escalation patients had previously received checkpoint inhibitors. Partial responses occurred in three dose-escalation patients: two with cutaneous melanoma and one with hepatocellular carcinoma. Peripheral TCRbeta sequencing aimed to test whether ivuxolimab altered TCR sequence diversity and caused clonal T-cell expansion. The monotherapy dose-escalation portion (N of about 49 patients) of the phase I ivuxolimab trial is reported in the paper. Of the 50 to 55 patients in dose escalation, some 20 had hepatocellular carcinoma, some 15 had melanoma, 9 had renal cell carcinoma and 9 had head and neck cancer. Intravenous ivuxolimab was administered to patients every 2 weeks at six dose levels: 0.01, 0.1, 0.3, 1.5, 3 and 10 mg/kg. Summary of the overall study and its limitations: Low levels of normalized T-cell clonal expansion were also seen in some patients who did not respond. Partial responders in the 0.1-3.0 mg/kg groups had among the lowest normalized peripheral clonal expansion, especially among CD8+ T cells. At doses from 0.1 to 3.0 mg/kg, clonal expansion was seen in both CD4+ and CD8+ blood T cells between baseline and week 6. After ivuxolimab, CD8+ T cells had more expanded clones than CD4+ T cells on average. The antigen specificity of the peripheral T cells that underwent clonal expansion was not determined.

From its cysteine to its phenylalanine, the CDR3 spans 15 amino acids. The CDR3 DNA has 45 bases and is translated from base 1. Cut back by 5 bases and 7 bases, the V and J ends lie 15 bases apart. From a lookup of the germline V gene (reference sequence), CDR1 and CDR2 are SEHNR and FQNEAQ. Details on this clone: Its antigen specificity is not known. No per-base quality is available; no much larger clone lies one base away.

Genomic DNA was isolated from the sorted cells so that the TCRbeta CDR3 region could be sequenced. TCRbeta CDR3 regions were sequenced using the immunoSEQ Assay. What TCRdb holds here is the immuneACCESS table cut down to in-frame rearrangements. Part of the clones is not present; checked against another copy, under half of the missing clones reflect an unresolved V gene, and the others are unexplained. This sample has around 44,000 clones in its table, and 87% of those were observed once. Roughly 33% of the sample rests with the top ten. The trial excluded patients who had a history of autoimmune disease or who were on systemic immunosuppression. In every dose cohort, peripheral blood was drawn for TCR sequencing at baseline, cycle 4 day 1, and cycle 7 day 1. Samples were obtained from an open-label, multicenter, first-in-human phase I dose-escalation trial of ivuxolimab. Adults with locally advanced or metastatic head and neck squamous cell, hepatocellular, melanoma or renal cell carcinoma were enrolled in the trial. Before TCR sequencing, CD4+ T cells and CD8+ T cells from peripheral blood were sorted into separate populations.

This receptor was taken from an adult with an advanced solid tumor such as melanoma, head and neck, liver or kidney cancer. The sequence is built from TRBV7-9 and TRBJ1-6, with a weak D call of TRBD1 (5 bases match). The material sequenced was CD4+ or CD8+ T cells sorted from blood, taken in a trial of the OX40 agonist ivuxolimab. The DNA reads TGTGCCAGCAGCCTAGTAGGGGACGGCAATTCACCCCTCCACTTT. It encodes CASSLVGDGNSPLHF.